This T cell receptor beta chain was identified during a study of STAT5B mutations in CD4+ large granular lymphocyte leukemia. The V end was cut by 0 bases, the J end by 4 bases, with 15 bases between. From germline, CDR1 is LGHNA and CDR2 YSLEER. The CDR3 has 16 amino acids. Points from the study as a whole: Top patient clones used TRBV06 genes more often: 8/27 versus 2/35 in controls. Higher CD4+ than CD8+ T-LGLL clonality might reflect small sample size. CD4-sorted patient repertoires seemed more clonal than healthy CD4+ repertoires.

Method: immunoSEQ multiplex PCR; TCRdb's copy keeps in-frame clones and lacks some. The sample shows 30,000 to 40,000 clones, 70% to 90% of them seen only once. Of note for this clone: Antigen specificity is unknown.

The chain combines TRBV4-3 with TRBJ1-2; unclear D gene. The source is a human donor in good health. The source material was CD4+ T cells from blood buffy coats. In DNA form, the CDR3 reads TGCGCCAGCAGCCAAGAGGCCAATTTCCCACTCTATGGCTACACCTTC. This sequence encodes CASSQEANFPLYGYTF.